One sample yielded the 21 T cell receptor beta chains listed below, sequenced in a study of identical twins. TCRdb re-called the 5' RACE reads with MiXCR, one entry per CDR3 protein. The table lists around 500,000 distinct CDR3 sequences, approximately 15% of them singletons, with about 0.53% in the top ten. The same data also contributed to another study, on yellow fever vaccine responses in identical twins.

Sequencing input: CD4+ T cells sorted from blood. The receptors originated from a woman aged 18-29 years in good health.

This clonotype was observed a handful of times. The CDR3 is CASSLGPGASNNIQYF. Written as DNA, the CDR3 is TGTGCCAGCAGCTTAGGACCGGGGGCAAGTAACAACATTCAGTACTTC. The V and J genes are TRBV11-2 and TRBJ2-4; D is possibly TRBD1 or TRBD2 (6 bases each). The length of the CDR3 is 16 residues. Trimming shortened V by 1 base and J by 7 bases, and 17 bases separated the two germline ends. CDR1 SGHAT and CDR2 FQNNGV come from the germline V gene.

V is TRBV20-1 and J is TRBJ2-2; TRBD1 aligns across 12 bases. CDR3 length equals 16 residues. V gave up 0 bases and J gave up 3 bases; unmatched junction bases: 2. CDR1 is DFQATT, CDR2 SNEGSKA, per germline (reference sequence). CDR3 residues: CSAREGTGGYTGELFF. The CDR3 nucleotides are TGCAGTGCTAGAGAGGGGACAGGGGGCTACACCGGGGAGCTGTTTTTT.

This clonotype has only a few counts. CDR3 sequence: CASSSDRAGAVYNEQFF. The CDR3 DNA sequence: TGTGCCAGCAGTTCCGATCGTGCGGGAGCTGTTTACAATGAGCAGTTCTTC. This chain uses TRBV28 with TRBJ2-1, with 7 bases aligning to TRBD2. The V gene end was trimmed by 4 bases and the J gene end by 4 bases; junction bases not matched to a gene: 13. The CDR3 spans 17 residues. Germline lookup yields CDR1 MDHEN and CDR2 SYDVKM.

The J gene is TRBJ2-1, the V gene TRBV11-2; TRBD1 might be the D (6 bases). CDR1 is SGHAT and CDR2 is FQNNGV in the germline V gene. V lost 6 bases to trimming and J lost 5 bases, with 17 bases between them. CDR3 length: 15 amino acids. This chain's CDR3 is CASSQGITGHNEQFF. The CDR3 DNA is TGTGCCAGCAGTCAGGGCATCACAGGGCACAATGAGCAGTTCTTC. The whole variable domain, remainder taken from reference TRBV11-2 and TRBJ2-1, is EAGVAQSPRYKIIEKRQSVAFWCNPISGHATLYWYQQILGQGPKLLIQFQNNGVVDDSQLPKDRFSAERLKGVDSTLKIQPAKLEDSAVYLCASSQGITGHNEQFFGPGTRLTVL.

This clonotype came up a few times. V is TRBV20-1 and J is TRBJ2-3; either TRBD1 or TRBD2 may supply D (5 bases each). Germline V lookup: CDR1 DFQATT, CDR2 SNEGSKA (reference sequence). This CDR3 comprises 16 residues. V was trimmed by 0 bases and J by 0 bases, leaving 13 bases between them. CDR3 residues: CSARDWGSPSTDTQYF. Written as DNA, the CDR3 is TGCAGTGCTAGAGATTGGGGGAGCCCTAGCACAGATACGCAGTATTTT.

Regarding this clonotype: Being one base from a much bigger clone, this may be a read error. The chain combines TRBV7-9 with TRBJ2-2; 8 bases are shared with TRBD2. The germline CDR1 and CDR2 sequences are SEHNR and FQNEAQ (reference sequence). Trimming removed 4 bases from V and 0 bases from J; junction bases left unmatched: 1. This CDR3 is 15 amino acids long. The CDR3 reads CASSWGLANTGELFF. The CDR3 region has the DNA TGTGCCAGCAGCTGGGGACTAGCGAACACCGGGGAGCTGTTTTTT.

J is TRBJ2-5 and V is TRBV5-1; TRBD2 might be the D (6 bases). Germline CDR1 SGHRS, CDR2 YFSETQ. V lost 4 bases to trimming and J lost 4 bases, with 20 bases between them. The CDR3 spans 16 residues. This CDR3 is CASSPGLQAIAETQYF. The CDR3 nucleotides read TGCGCCAGCAGCCCCGGACTACAGGCCATCGCAGAGACCCAGTACTTC.

This clonotype has just a few counts. The chain is built from TRBV5-1 and TRBJ2-1, with 7 positions matching TRBD2. The V gene end was trimmed by 4 bases and the J gene end by 3 bases; junction bases not matched to a gene: 7. Per the germline V gene, CDR1 is SGHRS and CDR2 is YFSETQ. The CDR3 runs 15 residues. The chain's CDR3 is CASSTSGLLYNEQFF. In nucleotides, the CDR3 is TGCGCCAGCAGCACCTCGGGACTACTCTACAATGAGCAGTTCTTC.

This clonotype was counted between two and nine times. The chain has TRBV6-1 and TRBJ2-1, with 9 bases matching TRBD2. The CDR3 has 15 residues. V gave up 5 bases and J gave up 5 bases; unmatched junction bases: 7. In germline, CDR1 is MNHNS, CDR2 SASEGT. CDR3 DNA: TGTGCCAGCAGTATATTAGCGGGAGCCGACAATGAGCAGTTCTTC. Translation: CASSILAGADNEQFF.

The V and J genes are TRBV5-1 and TRBJ2-6, with 8 nucleotides matching TRBD1. Germline V gene lookup returns CDR1 SGHRS and CDR2 YFSETQ. J gave up 2 bases and V 2 bases, and 6 bases lay outside the gene matches. The CDR3 has 17 residues. The CDR3 region is CASSFNAGGTGANVLTF. The DNA of the CDR3 is TGCGCCAGCAGCTTCAACGCAGGGGGCACTGGGGCCAACGTCCTGACTTTC. Full variable domain (remainder filled in from reference TRBV5-1 and TRBJ2-6): KAGVTQTPRYLIKTRGQQVTLSCSPISGHRSVSWYQQTPGQGLQFLFEYFSETQRNKGNFPGRFSGRQFSNSRSEMNVSTLELGDSALYLCASSFNAGGTGANVLTFGAGSRLTVL.

This clonotype was observed a few times. The chain links TRBV21-1 to TRBJ2-7; the table names TRBD1, a call not compared with the DNA. TRBV21-1 is a pseudogene locus. CDR3 size: 14 residues. CDR3: CASSKDRDDDEQYF. The CDR3 nucleotides are TGTGCCAGCAGCAAAGACAGGGACGATGACGAGCAGTACTTC.

This clonotype was counted a few times. The chain uses TRBV29-1 and TRBJ2-7; maybe TRBD2 (5 bases). This CDR3 has 14 residues. Trimming pared 7 bases from V and 3 bases from J, leaving 19 bases between. Germline V gene data show CDR1 as SQVTM and CDR2 as ANQGSEA. CDR3 sequence reads: CSAGKGPADYEQYF. CDR3 bases: TGCAGCGCCGGGAAGGGCCCAGCCGACTACGAGCAGTACTTC.

Here the CDR3 reads CASSFGLNYEQYF. The DNA of the CDR3 is TGTGCCAGCAGCTTCGGACTAAATTACGAGCAGTACTTC. V gene TRBV7-6 combines with J gene TRBJ2-7, with D tentatively TRBD2 (6 bases). Germline CDR1 and CDR2: SGHVS and FNYEAQ. V was pared by 3 bases and J by 4 bases, with 10 bases between. The CDR3 totals 13 residues.

This clonotype was detected a few times. This rearrangement joins TRBV25-1 to TRBJ1-6; 7 bases agree with TRBD1. Per germline, CDR1 MGHDK and CDR2 SYGVNS. The J segment lost 5 bases and the V segment lost 7 bases, leaving 8 bases of the junction unmatched. CDR3 size: 15 residues. In nucleotides, the CDR3 is TGTGCCAGCATAGGACAGACAGGGAATAATTCACCCCTCCACTTT. Its protein product is CASIGQTGNNSPLHF.

V and J are TRBV15 and TRBJ2-2, with D perhaps assigned TRBD1 or TRBD2 (5 bases each). Germline lookup yields CDR1 LNHNV and CDR2 YYDKDF (reference sequence). This CDR3 contains 14 residues. V was trimmed by 3 bases and J by 7 bases, leaving 12 bases between them. The CDR3 nucleotides read TGTGCCACCAGCAGTTTCAGGGAGATCGGGGAGCTGTTTTTT. Protein product: CATSSFREIGELFF.

This clonotype was observed many times. CDR3 loop: CASSERERPSNEQFF. CDR3 sequence (DNA): TGTGCCAGCAGTGAGCGGGAAAGGCCTTCCAATGAGCAGTTCTTC. V usage is TRBV25-1 and J usage is TRBJ2-1, with D possibly TRBD2 on 6 matching bases. V was pared by 3 bases and J by 6 bases, with 15 bases between. The V gene's germline CDR1 is MGHDK and CDR2 SYGVNS. This CDR3 is 15 amino acids long.

This chain uses TRBV28 with TRBJ2-7; possible D gene TRBD2, 7 bases. Germline CDR1 and CDR2: MDHEN and SYDVKM. This CDR3 is built from 16 residues. Trimming removed 3 bases at V and 2 bases at J, with 17 bases between. The CDR3 sequence: CASSLGGGQGTYEQYF. The CDR3 region has the DNA TGTGCCAGCAGTTTGGGGGGGGGGCAGGGCACCTACGAGCAGTACTTC.

This clonotype was observed at least ten times. At one of its ends the junction is not consistent with the germline gene, which may arise from a read error. The V call is TRBV7-2, the J call TRBJ2-7, with D uncertain. The CDR3 contains 14 residues. The germline CDR1 and CDR2 sequences are SGHTA and FQGNSA. CDR3 protein: CASSDLGRTYEQYF. CDR3 nucleotide sequence: TGTGCCAGCAGCGACCTCGGACGGACCTATGAGCAGTACTTC. Looking up the rest from reference TRBV7-2 and TRBJ2-7 gives the full variable domain: GAGVSQSPSNKVTEKGKDVELRCDPISGHTALYWYRQSLGQGLEFLIYFQGNSAPDKSGLPSDRFSAERTGGSVSTLTIQRTQQEDSAVYLCASSDLGRTYEQYFGPGTRLTVT.

The chain has TRBV28 and TRBJ2-3; either TRBD1 or TRBD2 may supply D (5 bases each). The CDR3 is 15 amino acids. The V end was cut by 7 bases, the J end by 2 bases, with 16 bases between. Germline CDR1 and CDR2: MDHEN and SYDVKM. The CDR3 protein is CASTVQDSLTDTQYF. The CDR3 DNA is TGTGCCAGCACCGTACAGGACTCGCTCACAGATACGCAGTATTTT.

V gene TRBV3-1 combines with J gene TRBJ2-7, with D possibly matching TRBD2 (6 bases). V gave up 6 bases and J gave up 3 bases, with 18 bases separating them. The CDR3 contains 15 residues. Germline CDR1 and CDR2: LGHDT and YNNKEL (reference sequence). The chain's CDR3 is CASRPGLSSGYEQYF. CDR3 in DNA: TGTGCCAGCAGGCCGGGACTTTCAAGCGGCTACGAGCAGTACTTC.

The rearrangement uses TRBV9 and TRBJ1-4; D ambiguous. V lost 3 bases and J lost 3, with 6 bases in between. The CDR3 consists of 13 residues. Germline-derived CDR1 and CDR2 are SGDLS and YYNGEE. The CDR3 loop reads CASSAGSNEKLFF. The DNA for the CDR3 is TGTGCCAGCAGCGCCGGGTCTAATGAAAAACTGTTTTTT.